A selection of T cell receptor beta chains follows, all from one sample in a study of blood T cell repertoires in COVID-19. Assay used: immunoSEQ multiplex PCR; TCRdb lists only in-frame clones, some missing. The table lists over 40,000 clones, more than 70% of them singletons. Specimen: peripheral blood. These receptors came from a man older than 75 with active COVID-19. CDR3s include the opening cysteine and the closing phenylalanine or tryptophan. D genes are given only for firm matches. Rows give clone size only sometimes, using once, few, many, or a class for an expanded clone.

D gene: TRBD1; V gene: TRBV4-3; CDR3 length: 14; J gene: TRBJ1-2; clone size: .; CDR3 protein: CASRPGQGIYGYTF; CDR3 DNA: TGCGCCAGCAGACCGGGACAGGGGATCTATGGCTACACCTTC
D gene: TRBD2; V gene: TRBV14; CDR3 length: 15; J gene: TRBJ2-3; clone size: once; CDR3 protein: CASSPTRGVTNTQYF; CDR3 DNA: TGTGCCAGCAGCCCCACCCGGGGGGTCACGAATACGCAGTATTTT
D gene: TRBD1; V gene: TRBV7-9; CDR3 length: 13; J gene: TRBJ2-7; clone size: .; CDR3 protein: CASSLLTGGEQYF; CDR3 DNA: TGTGCCAGCAGCTTACTGACAGGGGGAGAGCAGTACTTC
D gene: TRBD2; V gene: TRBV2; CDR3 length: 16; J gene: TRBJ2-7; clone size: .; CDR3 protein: CASSDRGLAGFYEQYF; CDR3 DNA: TGTGCCAGCAGTGACAGGGGACTAGCGGGATTCTACGAGCAGTACTTC
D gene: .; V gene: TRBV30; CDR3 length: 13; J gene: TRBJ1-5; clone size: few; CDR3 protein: CAWSPGLGQPQHF; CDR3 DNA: TGTGCCTGGAGTCCCGGACTGGGTCAGCCCCAGCATTTT
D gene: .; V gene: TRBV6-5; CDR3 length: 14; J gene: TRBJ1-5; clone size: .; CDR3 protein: CASHITGFGQPQHF; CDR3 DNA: TGTGCCAGCCATATAACAGGGTTTGGTCAGCCCCAGCATTTT
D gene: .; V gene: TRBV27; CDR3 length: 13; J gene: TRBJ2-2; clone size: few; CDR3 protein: CASSLGGTGELFF; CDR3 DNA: TGTGCCAGCAGTTTAGGAGGGACGGGGGAGCTGTTTTTT
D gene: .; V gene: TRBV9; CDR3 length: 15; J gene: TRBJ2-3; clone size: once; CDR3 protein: CASSALADYTDTQYF; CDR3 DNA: TGTGCCAGCAGCGCCTTAGCGGACTACACAGATACGCAGTATTTT
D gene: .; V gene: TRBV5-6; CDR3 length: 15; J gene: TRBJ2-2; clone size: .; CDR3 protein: CASSFKDLYTGELFF; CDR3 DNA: TGTGCCAGCAGCTTTAAGGACTTATACACCGGGGAGCTGTTTTTT
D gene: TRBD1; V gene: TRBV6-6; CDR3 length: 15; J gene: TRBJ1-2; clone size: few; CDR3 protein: CASSRTQTTGSGYTF; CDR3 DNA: TGTGCCAGCAGCCGCACGCAAACGACAGGGTCTGGCTACACCTTC
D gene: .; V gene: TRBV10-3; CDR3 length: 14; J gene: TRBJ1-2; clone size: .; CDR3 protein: CAIRQLTASYGYTF; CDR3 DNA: TGTGCCATCAGACAACTTACAGCAAGCTATGGCTACACCTTC
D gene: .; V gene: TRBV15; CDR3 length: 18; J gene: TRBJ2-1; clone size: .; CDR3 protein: CATSRGLTGERPYNEQFF; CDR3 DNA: TGTGCCACCAGCAGAGGGTTAACGGGAGAGCGACCCTACAATGAGCAGTTCTTC
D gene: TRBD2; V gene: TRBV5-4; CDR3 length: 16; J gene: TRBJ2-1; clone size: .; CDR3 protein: CASSKVAASGPNEQFF; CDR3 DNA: TGTGCCAGCAGTAAGGTAGCGGCTAGCGGGCCGAATGAGCAGTTCTTC
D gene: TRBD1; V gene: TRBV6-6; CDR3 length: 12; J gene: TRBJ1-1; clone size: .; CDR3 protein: CASSLQGGGAFF; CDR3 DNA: TGTGCCAGCAGTTTACAGGGGGGGGGAGCTTTCTTT
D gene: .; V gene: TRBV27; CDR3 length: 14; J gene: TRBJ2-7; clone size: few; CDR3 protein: CASNSIQGTYEQYF; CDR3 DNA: TGTGCCAGCAATTCCATTCAGGGGACCTACGAGCAGTACTTC
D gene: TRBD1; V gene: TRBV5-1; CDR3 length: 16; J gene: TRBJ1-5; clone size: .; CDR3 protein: CASSPGTDYSNQPQHF; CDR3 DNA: TGCGCCAGCAGCCCAGGGACAGATTATAGCAATCAGCCCCAGCATTTT
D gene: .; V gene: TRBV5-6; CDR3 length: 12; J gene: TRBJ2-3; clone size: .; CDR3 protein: CASSRDTDTQYF; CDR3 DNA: TGTGCCAGCAGCAGAGACACAGATACGCAGTATTTT